The 6 T cell receptor beta chains listed next were all sequenced from one sample in a study of blood T cell repertoires in COVID-19 (dated by TCRdb to 2020 to 2022). The library was prepared using the immunoSEQ multiplex PCR assay. Not all clones reach the TCRdb copy of this immuneACCESS table, which keeps in-frame sequences only. Checked studies attribute under half of the gap to unresolved V genes and leave the rest unexplained. The sample profile shows 200,000 to 250,000 clones; more than 65% of them were found once. Together, the top ten hold around 2% of the sample. Sequencing used peripheral blood. These receptors all come from a woman aged 60 to 75 with acute or convalescent COVID-19.

The J gene is TRBJ2-5, the V gene TRBV27; a weak D match, TRBD2 (6 bases). The CDR3 has 14 amino acids. V lost 6 bases, J lost 5 bases, and 16 bases lay in between. Germline lookup yields CDR1 MNHEY and CDR2 SMNVEV (reference sequence). The DNA of the CDR3 is TGTGCCAGCAGGCCGGGACCCCGGGGGGAGACCCAGTACTTC. Translated, it gives CASRPGPRGETQYF.

The V and J genes are TRBV3-1 (or the pseudogene TRBV3-2) and TRBJ1-1; TRBD1 might be the D (5 bases). This CDR3 has 13 residues. V shed 6 bases and J shed 2 bases, with 10 bases lying between them. Germline loops: CDR1 LGHDT, CDR2 YNNKEL (reference sequence). CDR3 nucleotide sequence: TGTGCCAGCAGGACAGACCCTAACACTGAAGCTTTCTTT. This translates into CASRTDPNTEAFF.

The rearrangement joins TRBV4-1 to TRBJ2-1, with TRBD2 identical over 9 bases. The V segment lost 4 bases and the J segment 10 bases; nucleotides outside the gene matches: 5. Germline-derived CDR1 and CDR2 are MGHRA and YSYEKL. This CDR3 spans 13 amino acids. The CDR3 region has the DNA TGCGCCAGCAGCCTAGCGGGGGTGCCCGAGCAGTTCTTC. As protein: CASSLAGVPEQFF.

This clone has just one count. The same CDR3 is also encoded by other DNA sequences in this sample. The chain links TRBV5-8 to TRBJ1-2; D gene unclear. Germline V gene data show CDR1 as SGHTS and CDR2 as YDEGEE. This CDR3 contains 13 residues. Deletions cut 1 base from V and 7 bases from J, with 11 bases between. The chain's CDR3 is CASSLSAGGGYTF. DNA of the CDR3: TGTGCCAGCAGCTTGTCCGCTGGCGGTGGCTACACCTTC.

The chain recombines TRBV6-5 with TRBJ2-5, with 12 bases matching TRBD2. The CDR3 spans 14 residues. Germline CDR1 is MNHEY and CDR2 is SVGAGI. V was clipped by 5 bases and J by 3 bases; unmatched bases: 1. The CDR3 here is CASSRLAGEETQYF. In nucleotides, the CDR3 is TGTGCCAGCAGTAGACTAGCGGGAGAAGAGACCCAGTACTTC.

This clone was detected once. The V gene is TRBV30, the J gene TRBJ2-7; 9 bases fit TRBD1. Per germline, CDR1 GTSNPN and CDR2 SVGIG (reference sequence). The CDR3 is 13 residues long. Trimming cost V 6 bases and J 3 bases; bases outside gene matches: 6. CDR3 in amino acids: CACSGTGSYEQYF. CDR3 sequence (DNA): TGTGCCTGTTCCGGGACAGGGAGCTACGAGCAGTACTTC.